A single T cell receptor beta chain is shown here with its context. As yet, its antigen is unknown. The data originate from a study of shared clonotypes between healthy human individuals. Overall study results and limits: Several donors had about 5% of their naive CD4 clonotypes in common. When compared with the clonotypes that were shared by all four sorted-subset donors, the non-shared clonotypes turned out to have lower generation probabilities.

The run depth of the assay was deep. It was around 220 ng DNA, some 30,000 T cell genomes, that sorted-subset replicate PCRs used. Using immunoSEQ multiplex PCR, the repertoire was profiled, and TCRdb retains in-frame clones only, with some absent. In the table there are 1 million to 1.3 million clones, about 80% of which are singletons. Per germline, CDR1 KGHSH and CDR2 LQKENI. This CDR3 is 14 amino acids long. V was clipped by 4 bases and J by 3 bases, with 9 bases between them. The source material was memory CD4+ T cells from PBMCs. As for subset: CD45RA-negative fraction. The rearrangement links TRBV18 to TRBJ2-2; tentatively, D is TRBD1 (5 bases). The clonotype originates from a man aged 18 to 30 in good health. Some clones in this sample may be carry-over from other donors' samples. CDR3 DNA sequence: TGTGCCAGCTCACTCATACAGGACACCGGGGAGCTGTTTTTT. Residues: CASSLIQDTGELFF.